This record concerns one TCR beta chain sequence. The antigen is not known. A J-beta primer mix and a sample-barcoded 5' primer were used in a second PCR of roughly 6 to 12 cycles. No fewer than 3 million CDR3-containing paired-end reads came from each sample. TCRdb processed the 5' RACE reads anew with MiXCR; each CDR3 protein has one entry. The sample carries about 1.8 million distinct CDR3 sequences, roughly 50% recorded once. This sample is drawn from a study of blood T cells in healthy people across ages. Overall study results and limits: The study found more naive CD4+ cells and higher diversity in long-lived than aged donors. A roughly linear age-dependent decrease characterized TCR beta diversity per million T cells.

There were at least 5 micrograms of total RNA extracted from every sample. The CDR3 runs to 17 residues. The trim removed 3 bases at V and 1 base at J, leaving 11 bases unmatched. Germline CDR1 reads SGHTA; CDR2 reads FQGNSA. Sequencing was done on a sample of blood. The receptor was derived from a woman in her forties in good health. J is TRBJ2-5 and V is TRBV7-2, with 7 bases lining up with TRBD2. The CDR3 region has the DNA TGTGCCAGCAGCTTCATGAGTATTGGGAGGGCCCAAGAGACCCAGTACTTC. It encodes CASSFMSIGRAQETQYF.